This note documents a single TCR beta chain sequence. Participants' own reports of clinical history determined their cohort assignment. These data originate in a study of blood T cell repertoires in COVID-19. Generated by immunoSEQ multiplex PCR, the TCRdb table keeps only in-frame clones and is missing some. The data contain around 46,000 clones, about 88% of them singletons. The CDR3 runs 15 residues. The V segment lost 3 bases and the J segment 4 bases; nucleotides outside the gene matches: 6. From germline, CDR1 is KGHSH and CDR2 LQKENI. V is TRBV18 and J is TRBJ2-3; TRBD2 aligns across 8 bases. This TCR came from a woman in her forties or fifties who had recovered from COVID-19. Material: PBMCs or T cells enriched from blood (not recorded which). In nucleotides, the CDR3 is TGTGCCAGCTCACCCCCTTTAGCGGGGTCAGATACGCAGTATTTT. Translation gives CASSPPLAGSDTQYF.